One sample yielded the 16 T cell receptor beta chains listed below, sequenced in a study of T cells after yellow fever vaccination. A single record per CDR3 protein comes from TCRdb applying MiXCR to the 5' RACE reads. The table shows about 340,000 distinct CDR3 sequences, with about an eighth occurring only once. The specimen was CD4+ T cells sorted from PBMCs, collected 15 days after the yellow fever booster vaccination. The receptors derive from a man aged 18 to 29 who received the YFV17D yellow fever vaccine.

The CDR3 nucleotides are TGTGCCAGCAGCCAAGGACTTAGCGCTGAAAATGAAAAACTGTTTTTT. The encoded protein is CASSQGLSAENEKLFF. The rearrangement links TRBV3-1 to TRBJ1-4; D is unresolved. The V gene's germline CDR1 is LGHDT and CDR2 YNNKEL (reference sequence). Trimming took off 1 base at V and 5 bases at J, with 14 bases between the two ends. This CDR3 is built from 16 residues.

This clonotype was observed a few times. CDR3 DNA: TGTGCCAGCAGCGCCCGACAGGGTTCCACTGAAGCTTTCTTT. Amino acid sequence: CASSARQGSTEAFF. The chain has TRBV7-9 and TRBJ1-1, with 7 nucleotides matching TRBD1. Germline-derived CDR1 and CDR2 are SEHNR and FQNEAQ (reference sequence). The CDR3 totals 14 residues. The V and J ends lost 5 bases and 4 bases, in that order; junction bases with no gene match: 7. The variable domain in full, completed from reference TRBV7-9 and TRBJ1-1, reads DTGVSQNPRHKITKRGQNVTFRCDPISEHNRLYWYRQTLGQGPEFLTYFQNEAQLEKSRLLSDRFSAERPKGSFSTLEIQRTEQGDSAMYLCASSARQGSTEAFFGQGTRLTVV.

This clonotype was recorded many times. V gene TRBV18 combines with J gene TRBJ2-1; 7 bases match TRBD2. The CDR3 contains 14 residues. CDR1 is KGHSH, CDR2 LQKENI, per germline. V was pared by 3 bases and J by 9 bases, with 8 bases of the junction left unmatched. Here the CDR3 DNA reads TGTGCCAGCTCACCCGTCAGCGGGGAAGTTGAGCAGTTCTTC. This codes for CASSPVSGEVEQFF.

This clonotype has just a few counts. The chain has TRBV5-1 and TRBJ1-6; TRBD1 might be the D (6 bases). Trimming pared 0 bases from V and 5 bases from J, leaving 9 bases between. This CDR3 region has 15 residues. Germline CDR1 reads SGHRS; CDR2 reads YFSETQ. CDR3 in amino acids: CASSLEGTNNSPLHF. In nucleotides, the CDR3 is TGCGCCAGCAGCTTGGAAGGGACAAATAATTCACCCCTCCACTTT.

Turning to this clonotype: With a much larger clone just one base away, this may be a read error. The rearrangement links TRBV10-3 to TRBJ2-3; no firm D call. The CDR3 spans 16 residues. Germline assignment: CDR1 ENHRY and CDR2 SYGVKD. Trimming took off 3 bases at V and 0 bases at J, with 13 bases between the two ends. In DNA, the CDR3 is TGTGCCATCAGTGAACGGACGATGTCTAGCACAGATACGCAGTATTTT. Amino acids: CAISERTMSSTDTQYF.

This clonotype was picked up a small number of times. This chain links TRBV5-1 with TRBJ1-2, with D unclear. Deletions cut 4 bases from V and 2 bases from J, with 12 bases between. From germline, CDR1 is SGHRS and CDR2 YFSETQ. The CDR3 sequence is 14 residues long. CDR3 sequence reads: CASSPAGLNYGYTF. The CDR3 nucleotides are TGCGCCAGCAGCCCGGCGGGCCTCAACTATGGCTACACCTTC.

In this sample, this clonotype turned up a few times. CDR3 in amino acids: CASRGTSYEQYF. In DNA form, the CDR3 reads TGTGCCAGCAGAGGGACATCCTACGAGCAGTACTTC. The chain has TRBV2 and TRBJ2-7; the D gene is possibly TRBD1 (6 bases). The CDR3 spans 12 residues. V was pared by 6 bases and J by 1 base, with 7 bases between. The germline gives CDR1 SNHLY, CDR2 FYNNEI.

The V gene is TRBV4-3, the J gene TRBJ1-2; D gene ambiguous. Germline CDR1 is LGHNA and CDR2 is YSLEER. V gave up 4 bases and J gave up 6 bases, with 18 bases separating them. CDR3 length: 15 amino acids. CDR3 sequence: CASSRETNEINGYTF. CDR3 nucleotide sequence: TGCGCCAGCAGCCGAGAGACTAACGAGATTAATGGCTACACCTTC.

CDR3 in amino acids: CASSLRHGGEAYEQYF. The CDR3 nucleotides read TGTGCCAGCAGCTTGCGTCACGGGGGCGAGGCCTACGAGCAGTACTTC. This sequence joins TRBV5-5 and TRBJ2-7; possibly TRBD1 or TRBD2 for D (6 bases each). Trimming stripped 1 base from V and 2 bases from J, with 16 bases between. Looked up from germline, CDR1 is SGHKS and CDR2 is YYEKEE (reference sequence). The CDR3 length is 16 residues.

The genes are TRBV6-2 or TRBV6-3 and TRBJ2-6; perhaps TRBD2 as D (6 bases). Trimming pared 6 bases from V and 2 bases from J, leaving 11 bases between. The germline V gene encodes CDR1 MNHEY and CDR2 SVGEGT. The CDR3 sequence is 15 residues long. The CDR3 DNA follows: TGTGCCAGCAGCCAATGGGGGGCTGGGGCCAACGTCCTGACTTTC. This sequence encodes CASSQWGAGANVLTF.

Only a few counts were recorded for this clonotype. The chain combines TRBV19 with TRBJ1-5; no clear D. CDR1 is LNHDA and CDR2 is SQIVND in the germline V gene (reference sequence). This CDR3 contains 15 residues. V lost 1 base and J lost 4, with 11 bases in between. The CDR3, as DNA: TGTGCCAGTAGTATAGGTTTCTCCCCAAATCAGCCCCAGCATTTT. It translates to CASSIGFSPNQPQHF. Complete variable domain (other parts from reference TRBV19 and TRBJ1-5): DGGITQSPKYLFRKEGQNVTLSCEQNLNHDAMYWYRQDPGQGLRLIYYSQIVNDFQKGDIAEGYSVSREKKESFPLTVTSAQKNPTAFYLCASSIGFSPNQPQHFGDGTRLSIL.

This clonotype was counted between two and nine times. The chain has TRBV5-5 and TRBJ1-5, with TRBD1 matching 9 bases. The CDR3 is made up of 14 amino acids. CDR1 SGHKS and CDR2 YYEKEE come from the germline V gene (reference sequence). Losses at the gene ends were 4 bases for V and 9 bases for J; bases not matched to a gene: 8. The CDR3 DNA sequence: TGTGCCAGCAGCAAGGCCGGGACAGGGTTGCCCCAGCATTTT. Its translation: CASSKAGTGLPQHF.

The chain links TRBV5-6 to TRBJ2-3; 13 bases are a match to TRBD2. The CDR3 extends over 17 amino acids. Germline lookup yields CDR1 SGHDT and CDR2 YYEEEE. V was pared by 4 bases and J by 1 base, with 6 bases of the junction left unmatched. Written as DNA, the CDR3 is TGTGCCAGCAGCACTGGGGGGACTAGCGGGGGCACAGATACGCAGTATTTT. Translated, it gives CASSTGGTSGGTDTQYF.

This clonotype was seen many times. The chain carries TRBV6-5 and TRBJ1-1; possible D gene TRBD1, 6 bases. Deletions cut 5 bases from V and 0 bases from J, with 19 bases between. The CDR3 length is 17 residues. The V gene's germline CDR1 is MNHEY and CDR2 SVGAGI. CDR3 residues: CASSRRQAIFMNTEAFF. CDR3 DNA: TGTGCCAGCAGTCGTAGACAGGCGATTTTTATGAACACTGAAGCTTTCTTT.

The table lists this clonotype with a few counts. The chain joins TRBV6-2 or TRBV6-3 to TRBJ2-7, with 12 bases lining up with TRBD2. This CDR3 is 15 amino acids long. Germline-derived CDR1 and CDR2 are MNHEY and SVGEGT. The junction had 11 bases not matched to a gene; V was cut back by 5 bases and J by 9 bases. This CDR3 is CASSTAGLAGLGQYF. In DNA form, the CDR3 reads TGTGCCAGCAGTACGGCGGGACTAGCGGGCCTGGGGCAGTACTTC.

This clonotype appeared many times. The rearrangement links TRBV29-1 to TRBJ1-1, with TRBD1 identical over 8 bases. The CDR3 length is 13 residues. J lost 5 bases, V lost 5 bases, and 7 bases had no gene match. Looked up from germline, CDR1 is SQVTM and CDR2 is ANQGSEA. The CDR3 coding sequence is TGCAGCGTTCAGGGACAGGCGAGGACTGAAGCTTTCTTT. This sequence encodes CSVQGQARTEAFF.